The 27 T cell receptor beta chains given below trace back to one sample, sequenced in a study of tumor-infiltrating lymphocytes in primary liver carcinoma. Starting material of 400 to 600 ng total RNA yielded TCR beta cDNA via a constant-region primer. TCR beta libraries came from three nested multiplex PCR rounds using slightly modified ARM-PCR. Rounds one and two of PCR, each of roughly 11 cycles, were primed with TRBV1-TRBV30 forward primers and a C-beta reverse primer. In TCRdb, the multiplex PCR reads were re-called with MiXCR into one record per CDR3 protein. The data show 100,000 to 150,000 distinct CDR3 sequences, with 64% seen just once and 7% to 10% held by the top ten. Investigators took RNA and DNA out together from 20-30 mg of unsorted bulk tissue. Source material: liver tumor tissue from sampling region 3. This sample's subset: tumor region T3, left-lateral pole. These receptor sequences come from an older woman with primary liver carcinoma and hepatitis B virus infection.

The chain is built from TRBV5-1 and TRBJ2-7; D is unclear. Germline lookup yields CDR1 SGHRS and CDR2 YFSETQ. This CDR3 is 14 amino acids long. V lost 0 bases and J lost 0, with 7 bases in between. This CDR3 reads CASSLVGISYEQYF. DNA of the CDR3: TGCGCCAGCAGCTTGGTGGGGATCTCCTACGAGCAGTACTTC.

This clonotype came up many times. The V call is TRBV29-1, the J call TRBJ2-5; TRBD2 aligns across 10 bases. V trimming: 5 bases; J trimming: 4 bases; junction bases outside the gene matches: 1. The CDR3 runs 12 residues. Looked up from germline, CDR1 is SQVTM and CDR2 is ANQGSEA. The CDR3 nucleotides read TGCAGCGTTAGACTAGCGGGAGAGACCCAGTACTTC. This codes for CSVRLAGETQYF.

V and J are TRBV28 and TRBJ2-1, with TRBD2 identical over 10 bases. Germline trimming cut 7 bases from V and 10 bases from J; bases unmatched to any gene: 16. From germline, CDR1 is MDHEN and CDR2 SYDVKM. The CDR3 runs to 16 residues. The CDR3 protein is CASIPTGLAGVGEQFF. The CDR3 DNA follows: TGTGCCAGCATCCCAACGGGGCTAGCGGGAGTGGGAGAGCAGTTCTTC.

This clonotype appeared many times. The chain combines TRBV6-1 with TRBJ2-6, with a weak D call TRBD1 (6 bases). The CDR3 spans 15 residues. V was cut by 8 bases and J by 2 bases, with 13 bases left in between. Germline V gene data show CDR1 as MNHNS and CDR2 as SASEGT. As DNA, the CDR3 is TGTGCCAGCTTCAGGGGATCGGCTGGGGCCAACGTCCTGACTTTC. Translating gives CASFRGSAGANVLTF.

Written as DNA, the CDR3 is TGTGCCAGCAGGCGGGAAACGGGCGTGGCTTTCTTT. It encodes CASRRETGVAFF. The chain is built from TRBV12-3 or TRBV12-4 and TRBJ1-1; D remains ambiguous. The CDR3 contains 12 residues. Trimming took off 6 bases at V and 11 bases at J, with 16 bases between the two ends.

Turning to this clonotype: A much larger clone differs from this one at a single base, so this may be a read error. This sequence joins TRBV16 and TRBJ1-1; D call uncertain. Germline assignment: CDR1 KGHSY and CDR2 FQNENV. The CDR3 runs to 13 residues. V was shortened by 1 base and J by 6 bases, with 9 bases between the two germline ends. The CDR3 is CASSQLLGPEAFF. Written as DNA, the CDR3 is TGTGCCAGCAGCCAATTGCTGGGCCCTGAAGCTTTCTTT.

Note on this clonotype: The junction departs from germline at one end; a sequencing error may be responsible. This chain links TRBV11-2 with TRBJ2-1; 8 bases agree with TRBD2. Germline V gene sequence: CDR1 SGHAT, CDR2 FQNNGV. This CDR3 spans 13 amino acids. CDR3 residues: CVSSWISGAEQSF. The CDR3 DNA follows: TGTGTCAGCAGCTGGATTAGCGGGGCAGAGCAGTCCTTC.

This chain uses TRBV5-1 with TRBJ2-7, with 8 bases fitting TRBD1. The CDR3 contains 16 residues. CDR1 is SGHRS, CDR2 YFSETQ, per germline. V dropped 3 bases and J dropped 2; count of bases not matched to a gene: 10. The CDR3 DNA is TGCGCCAGCAGCTCGGATGGACAGGGATTGGCCTACGAGCAGTACTTC. Translation: CASSSDGQGLAYEQYF. The full variable domain, rest sourced from reference TRBV5-1 and TRBJ2-7, is KAGVTQTPRYLIKTRGQQVTLSCSPISGHRSVSWYQQTPGQGLQFLFEYFSETQRNKGNFPGRFSGRQFSNSRSEMNVSTLELGDSALYLCASSSDGQGLAYEQYFGPGTRLTVT.

Note on this clonotype: Mismatch with germline at one junction end may stem from a read error. The chain employs TRBV28 and TRBJ1-1; D is undetermined. Looked up from germline, CDR1 is MDHEN and CDR2 is SYDVKM. The CDR3 length is 12 residues. CDR3 nucleotides: TGTGTCAGCAGTTTGGGGTACACTGAAGCTTTCTTT. Its protein is CVSSLGYTEAFF. Full variable domain (missing parts from reference TRBV28 and TRBJ1-1): DVKVTQSSRYLVKRTGEKVFLECVQDMDHENMFWYRQDPGLGLRLIYFSYDVKMKEKGDIPEGYSVSREKKERFSLILESASTNQTSMYLCVSSLGYTEAFFGQGTRLTVV.

The J gene is TRBJ2-7, the V gene TRBV15, with D possibly TRBD2 on 5 matching bases. The CDR3 runs 14 residues. Germline lookup yields CDR1 LNHNV and CDR2 YYDKDF (reference sequence). Trimming left V 0 bases short and J 6 bases short, with 12 bases between. The CDR3 bases are TGTGCCACCAGCAGAGACGCCGGCGAGGGCGAGCAGTACTTC. Translated, it gives CATSRDAGEGEQYF.

A few counts support this clonotype. The chain carries TRBV7-9 and TRBJ1-4; D unclear. Germline V gene sequence: CDR1 SEHNR, CDR2 FQNEAQ (reference sequence). This CDR3 spans 16 amino acids. V was cut by 11 bases and J by 0 bases, with 19 bases left in between. CDR3 region: CAGGLVGHATNEKLFF. The CDR3 DNA reads TGTGCCGGCGGCTTAGTTGGGCATGCAACTAATGAAAAACTGTTTTTT.

In regard to this clonotype: This may be a read error: a much more frequent sequence differs by one nucleotide. The chain couples TRBV28 to TRBJ2-2; the D gene is possibly TRBD1 (6 bases). V dropped 10 bases and J dropped 4 bases, with 13 bases sitting between them. In germline, CDR1 is MDHEN, CDR2 SYDVKM. This CDR3 is built from 13 residues. The CDR3 is CANQGTGTGELFF. DNA for the CDR3: TGTGCCAACCAGGGGACCGGCACCGGGGAGCTGTTTTTT. The full variable domain, in which reference TRBV28 and TRBJ2-2 provide the parts outside the CDR3, is DVKVTQSSRYLVKRTGEKVFLECVQDMDHENMFWYRQDPGLGLRLIYFSYDVKMKEKGDIPEGYSVSREKKERFSLILESASTNQTSMYLCANQGTGTGELFFGEGSRLTVL.

The DNA for the CDR3 is TGTGCCAGCAGCACCAACAGGGATCGGGAGCAGTACTTC. Encoded protein: CASSTNRDREQYF. The chain carries TRBV7-6 and TRBJ2-7; D possibly corresponds to TRBD1 (6 bases). Germline CDR1 is SGHVS and CDR2 is FNYEAQ. The CDR3 runs 13 residues. V lost 5 bases to trimming and J lost 7 bases, with 15 bases between them.

A word on this clonotype: Possible read error: a much larger clone is one base away. The rearrangement uses TRBV21-1 and TRBJ2-7; the DNA was not compared with TRBD1, the D call given in the table. TRBV21-1 is deemed a pseudogene. The CDR3 is 15 residues long. Here the CDR3 reads CASSEWGSRFHKQYF. DNA for the CDR3: TGTGCCAGCAGCGAGTGGGGGAGCAGGTTCCACAAGCAGTACTTC.

V and J are TRBV10-3 and TRBJ2-3; 7 bases are shared with TRBD2. Germline CDR1 is ENHRY and CDR2 is SYGVKD. The CDR3 is 16 amino acids. J lost 2 bases, V lost 7 bases, and 12 bases had no gene match. The CDR3 here is CAIKASRQRDTDTQYF. For the CDR3, the DNA is TGTGCCATCAAGGCCTCCCGCCAGCGGGACACAGATACGCAGTATTTT.

Note on this clonotype: The junction does not match germline at one end; this may be a read error. J is TRBJ2-7 and V is TRBV11-2; no clear D. Germline CDR1 is SGHAT and CDR2 is FQNNGV. This CDR3 is built from 15 residues. The CDR3, as DNA: TGTACCAGCAGCTTAGACCCAGGCCATACGTCCGGGCGGTACTTC. Translated, it gives CTSSLDPGHTSGRYF. The complete variable domain, with remaining parts taken from reference TRBV11-2 and TRBJ2-7, reads EAGVAQSPRYKIIEKRQSVAFWCNPISGHATLYWYQQILGQGPKLLIQFQNNGVVDDSQLPKDRFSAERLKGVDSTLKIQPAKLEDSAVYLCTSSLDPGHTSGRYFGPGTRLTVT.

Points on this clonotype: This may be a read error, as it is one base from a much larger clone. The chain employs TRBV12-3 or TRBV12-4 and TRBJ2-2; D is unclear. V was trimmed by 4 bases and J by 4 bases, leaving 7 bases between them. This CDR3 is 13 amino acids long. In DNA, the CDR3 is TGTGCCAGCAGTTCCAGGAGCACCGGGGAGCTGTTTTTT. Protein: CASSSRSTGELFF.

The table lists this clonotype with many counts. The gene calls are TRBV4-1 and TRBJ1-1, with D tentatively TRBD1 (5 bases). This CDR3 is 15 amino acids long. Trimming stripped 0 bases from V and 3 bases from J, with 11 bases between. Looked up from germline, CDR1 is MGHRA and CDR2 is YSYEKL. CDR3: CASSQDWRGDTEAFF. The CDR3 region has the DNA TGCGCCAGCAGCCAAGATTGGCGAGGGGACACTGAAGCTTTCTTT.

This clonotype was counted once. Compared with germline, one end of the junction differs, possibly owing to a read error. V is TRBV11-2 and J is TRBJ1-1; D not certain. Germline V gene data show CDR1 as SGHAT and CDR2 as FQNNGV. CDR3 size: 16 residues. The CDR3: CASSLVGEYRNTEASF. Here the CDR3 DNA reads TGTGCCAGTAGCTTAGTCGGGGAATACCGGAATACTGAAGCTTCCTTT.

This clonotype has a single count. Germline is not matched at one junction end, which may reflect a read error. The rearrangement links TRBV29-1 to TRBJ1-4; D is perhaps TRBD1 (5 bases). Germline V gene sequence: CDR1 SQVTM, CDR2 ANQGSEA. CDR3 length: 13 residues. The chain's CDR3 is CNVAPGLGDKLFF. The CDR3 DNA reads TGCAACGTTGCCCCTGGCCTGGGGGATAAACTGTTTTTT.

This clonotype showed up just a few times. Relative to the germline gene, one junction end is altered; a read error may explain this. This chain links TRBV11-2 with TRBJ2-3; 8 positions match TRBD2. Germline-derived CDR1 and CDR2 are SGHAT and FQNNGV. The CDR3 length is 16 residues. The CDR3, as DNA: TGTGCCAGCAGCCAGGAGAGCGGGAGAACAACAGACACGCAGTATTTT. Protein: CASSQESGRTTDTQYF. Looking up the rest from reference TRBV11-2 and TRBJ2-3 gives the full variable domain: EAGVAQSPRYKIIEKRQSVAFWCNPISGHATLYWYQQILGQGPKLLIQFQNNGVVDDSQLPKDRFSAERLKGVDSTLKIQPAKLEDSAVYLCASSQESGRTTDTQYFGPGTRLTVL.

The chain couples TRBV5-1 to TRBJ2-3; TRBD1 or TRBD2 may be the D gene (6 bases each). The V end lost 9 bases, the J end lost 1 base, and 15 bases lay between the germline ends. The CDR3 is 14 amino acids. Germline CDR1 reads SGHRS; CDR2 reads YFSETQ. The CDR3 region is CANTIGGRTDTQYF. Here the CDR3 DNA reads TGCGCCAACACCATCGGGGGCCGCACAGATACGCAGTATTTT.

Comment on this clonotype: No conserved phenylalanine or tryptophan is present at the end of the CDR3, so a read error is the likely explanation. The chain's CDR3 is CASSQDPVGLGGYEQYS. CDR3 sequence (DNA): TGTGCCAGCAGCCAAGATCCCGTGGGACTGGGTGGTTACGAGCAGTACTCC. The chain links TRBV4-2 to TRBJ2-7, with D tentatively TRBD2 (6 bases). The CDR3 runs to 17 residues. Germline lookup yields CDR1 LGHNA and CDR2 YNFKEQ. Trimming left V 0 bases short and J 4 bases short, with 19 bases between.

Details on this clonotype: Relative to the germline gene, one junction end is altered; a read error may explain this. V usage is TRBV29-1 and J usage is TRBJ1-4, with 9 nucleotides matching TRBD1. The CDR3 is 14 amino acids. In germline, CDR1 is SQVTM, CDR2 ANQGSEA. Here the CDR3 reads CSVRTGGTSAKLFF. The DNA for the CDR3 is TGCAGCGTAAGAACAGGGGGCACTAGTGCAAAACTGTTCTTT.

Remarks on this clonotype: At one end, the junction sequence differs from germline, possibly due to a read error. This chain joins TRBV5-1 and TRBJ1-1, with a weak D call TRBD1 (5 bases). CDR3 length equals 14 residues. Looked up from germline, CDR1 is SGHRS and CDR2 is YFSETQ. CDR3 sequence (DNA): TGCGCCAGCAGCTTAGGGACGGCGAACACTGAAGCTTCCTTT. It is translated as CASSLGTANTEASF.

The chain is built from TRBV28 and TRBJ1-4, with unresolved D. This CDR3 is 12 amino acids long. V was clipped by 3 bases and J by 10 bases, with 9 bases between them. Germline V CDR1 and CDR2: MDHEN, SYDVKM. CDR3 DNA sequence: TGTGCCAGCAGTTTGAAGGTGGGAAAACTGTTTTTT. It translates to CASSLKVGKLFF. The whole variable domain, filled in from reference TRBV28 and TRBJ1-4, reads DVKVTQSSRYLVKRTGEKVFLECVQDMDHENMFWYRQDPGLGLRLIYFSYDVKMKEKGDIPEGYSVSREKKERFSLILESASTNQTSMYLCASSLKVGKLFFGSGTQLSVL.

This clonotype was recorded at least ten times. This chain uses TRBV7-9 with TRBJ2-7, with 12 bases aligning to TRBD2. The CDR3 has 15 residues. CDR1 is SEHNR, CDR2 FQNEAQ, per germline (reference sequence). V shed 6 bases and J 6 bases; nucleotides not matched to a gene: 9. CDR3 nucleotides: TGTGCCAGCAGTAGTTTGGGACTAGCGGGTGCCGAGCAGTACTTC. Translated, it gives CASSSLGLAGAEQYF.